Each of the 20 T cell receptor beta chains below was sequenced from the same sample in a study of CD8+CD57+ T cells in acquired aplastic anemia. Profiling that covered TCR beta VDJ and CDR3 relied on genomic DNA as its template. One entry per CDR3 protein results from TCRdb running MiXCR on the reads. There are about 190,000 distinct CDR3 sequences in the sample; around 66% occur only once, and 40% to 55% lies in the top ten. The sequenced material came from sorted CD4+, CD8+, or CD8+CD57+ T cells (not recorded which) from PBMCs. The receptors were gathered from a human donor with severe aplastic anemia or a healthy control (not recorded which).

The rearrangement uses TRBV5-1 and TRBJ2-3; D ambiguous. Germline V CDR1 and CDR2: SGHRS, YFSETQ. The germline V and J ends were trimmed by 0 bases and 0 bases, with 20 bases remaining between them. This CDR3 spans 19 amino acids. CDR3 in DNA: TGCGCCAGCAGCTTGGGCCCCCTCCTTCAACTTAGGAGCACAGATACGCAGTATTTT. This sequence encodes CASSLGPLLQLRSTDTQYF.

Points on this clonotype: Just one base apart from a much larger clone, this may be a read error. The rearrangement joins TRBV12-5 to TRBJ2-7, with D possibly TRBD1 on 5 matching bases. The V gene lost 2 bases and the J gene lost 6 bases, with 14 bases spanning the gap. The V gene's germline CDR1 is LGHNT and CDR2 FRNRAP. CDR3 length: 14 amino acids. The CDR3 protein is CASGLPGHTGEQYF. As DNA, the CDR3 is TGTGCTAGTGGTTTGCCTGGACATACCGGCGAGCAGTACTTC.

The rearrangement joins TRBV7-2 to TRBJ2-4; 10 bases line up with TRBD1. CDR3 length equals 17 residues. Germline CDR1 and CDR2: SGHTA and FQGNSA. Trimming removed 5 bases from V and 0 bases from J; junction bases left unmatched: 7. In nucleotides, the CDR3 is TGTGCCAGCAGCCGGACAGGGGGGAAGCTAGCCAAAAACATTCAGTACTTC. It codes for CASSRTGGKLAKNIQYF.

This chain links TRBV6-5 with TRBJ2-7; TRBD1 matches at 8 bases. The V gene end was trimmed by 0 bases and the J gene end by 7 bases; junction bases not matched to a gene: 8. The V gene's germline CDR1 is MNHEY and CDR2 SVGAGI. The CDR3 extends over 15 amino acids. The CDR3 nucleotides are TGTGCCAGCAGTTACTCGCACGGACAGGGTGGAGAGCAGTACTTC. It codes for CASSYSHGQGGEQYF.

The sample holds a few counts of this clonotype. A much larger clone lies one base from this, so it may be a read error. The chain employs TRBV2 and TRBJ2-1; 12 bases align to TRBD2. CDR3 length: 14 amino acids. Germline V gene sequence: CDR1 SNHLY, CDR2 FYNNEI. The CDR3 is CASRLAGGGHEQLF. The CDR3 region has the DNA TGTGCCAGCAGACTAGCGGGGGGCGGCCATGAGCAGCTCTTC.

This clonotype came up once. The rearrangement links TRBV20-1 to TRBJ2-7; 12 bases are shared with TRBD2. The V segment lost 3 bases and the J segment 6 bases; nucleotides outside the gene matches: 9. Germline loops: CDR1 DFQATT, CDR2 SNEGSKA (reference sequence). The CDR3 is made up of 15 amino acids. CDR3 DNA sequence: TGCAGTGCTAGGACTCTAGCGGGGGGGCTCAGCGAGCAGTACTTC. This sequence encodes CSARTLAGGLSEQYF.

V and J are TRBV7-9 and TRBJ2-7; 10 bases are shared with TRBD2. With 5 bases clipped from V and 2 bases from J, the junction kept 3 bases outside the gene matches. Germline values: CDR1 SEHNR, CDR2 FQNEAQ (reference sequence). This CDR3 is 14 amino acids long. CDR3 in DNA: TGTGCCAGCAGCACGACTAGCGGGCCCTACGAGCAGTACTTC. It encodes CASSTTSGPYEQYF.

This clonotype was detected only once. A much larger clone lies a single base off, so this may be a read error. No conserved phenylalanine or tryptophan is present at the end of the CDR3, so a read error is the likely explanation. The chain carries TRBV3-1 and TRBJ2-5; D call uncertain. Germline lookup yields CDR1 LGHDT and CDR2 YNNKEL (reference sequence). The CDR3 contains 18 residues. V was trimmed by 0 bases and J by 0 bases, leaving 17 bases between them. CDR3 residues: CASSQDTARHFNQETQYV. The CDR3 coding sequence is TGTGCCAGCAGCCAAGATACGGCCCGCCACTTCAACCAAGAGACCCAGTACGTC.

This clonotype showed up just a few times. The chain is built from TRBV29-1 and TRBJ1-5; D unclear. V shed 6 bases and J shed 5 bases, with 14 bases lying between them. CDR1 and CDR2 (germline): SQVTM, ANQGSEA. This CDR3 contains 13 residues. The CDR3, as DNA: TGCAGCGTCGGTGTGGGGTTAGATCAGCCCCAGCATTTT. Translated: CSVGVGLDQPQHF.

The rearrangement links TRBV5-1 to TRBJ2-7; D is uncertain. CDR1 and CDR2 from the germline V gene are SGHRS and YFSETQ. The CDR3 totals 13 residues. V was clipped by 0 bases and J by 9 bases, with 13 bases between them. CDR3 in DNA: TGCGCCAGCAGCTTGGATGCGCTTTTCGGGCAGTACTTC. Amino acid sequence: CASSLDALFGQYF.

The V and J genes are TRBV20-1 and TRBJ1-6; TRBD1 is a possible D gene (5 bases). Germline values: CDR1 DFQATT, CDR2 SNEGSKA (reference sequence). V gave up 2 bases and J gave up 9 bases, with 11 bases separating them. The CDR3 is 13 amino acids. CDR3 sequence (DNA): TGCAGTGCTAGACCACTGGGGGGTTCACCCCTCCACTTT. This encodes CSARPLGGSPLHF.

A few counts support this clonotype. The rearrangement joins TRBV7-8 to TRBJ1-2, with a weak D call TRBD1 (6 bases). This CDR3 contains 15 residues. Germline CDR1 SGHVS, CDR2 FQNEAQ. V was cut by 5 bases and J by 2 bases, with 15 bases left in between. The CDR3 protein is CASSLTGNSNYGYTF. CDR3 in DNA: TGTGCCAGCAGCCTAACAGGGAATTCCAACTATGGCTACACCTTC.

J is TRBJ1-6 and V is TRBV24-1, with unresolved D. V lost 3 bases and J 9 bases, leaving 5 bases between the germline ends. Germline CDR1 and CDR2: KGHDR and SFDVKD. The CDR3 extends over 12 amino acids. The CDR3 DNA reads TGTGCCACCAGTGATGCCGGTTCACCCCTCCACTTT. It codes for CATSDAGSPLHF.

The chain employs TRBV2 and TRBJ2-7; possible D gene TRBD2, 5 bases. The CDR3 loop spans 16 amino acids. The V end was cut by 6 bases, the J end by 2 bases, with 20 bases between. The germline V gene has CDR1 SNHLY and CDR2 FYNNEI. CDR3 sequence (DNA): TGTGCCAGCAGCTTCGGCCAAGGTCACGGGGCCTACGAGCAGTACTTC. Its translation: CASSFGQGHGAYEQYF. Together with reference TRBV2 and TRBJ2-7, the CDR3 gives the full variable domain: EPEVTQTPSHQVTQMGQEVILRCVPISNHLYFYWYRQILGQKVEFLVSFYNNEISEKSEIFDDQFSVERPDGSNFTLKIRSTKLEDSAMYFCASSFGQGHGAYEQYFGPGTRLTVT.

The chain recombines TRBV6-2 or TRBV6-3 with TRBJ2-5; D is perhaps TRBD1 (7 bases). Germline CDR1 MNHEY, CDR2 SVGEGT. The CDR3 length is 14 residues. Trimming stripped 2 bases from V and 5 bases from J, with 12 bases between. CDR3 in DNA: TGTGCCAGCAGTTACGGAGGGGGCGCTGAGACCCAGTACTTC. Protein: CASSYGGGAETQYF.

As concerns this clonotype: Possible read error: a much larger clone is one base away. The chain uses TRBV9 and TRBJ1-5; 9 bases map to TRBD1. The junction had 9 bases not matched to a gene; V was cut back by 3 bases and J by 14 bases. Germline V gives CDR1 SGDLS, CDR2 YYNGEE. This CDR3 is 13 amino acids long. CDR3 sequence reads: CASSGRTGEDEHF. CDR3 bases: TGTGCCAGCAGCGGACGGACAGGGGAGGACGAGCATTTT.

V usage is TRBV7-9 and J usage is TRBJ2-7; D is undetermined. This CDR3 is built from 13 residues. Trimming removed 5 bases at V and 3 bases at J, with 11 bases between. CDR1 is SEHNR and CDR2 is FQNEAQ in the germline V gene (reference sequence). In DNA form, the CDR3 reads TGTGCCAGCAGCAACGATTACATCTACGAGCAGTACTTC. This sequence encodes CASSNDYIYEQYF.

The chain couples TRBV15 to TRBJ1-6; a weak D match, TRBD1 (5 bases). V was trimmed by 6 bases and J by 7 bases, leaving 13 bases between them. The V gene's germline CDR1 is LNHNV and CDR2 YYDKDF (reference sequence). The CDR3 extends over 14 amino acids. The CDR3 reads CATRGGLGNSPLHF. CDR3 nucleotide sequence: TGTGCCACCAGGGGGGGTCTAGGAAATTCACCCCTCCACTTT.

The CDR3 is CSAPRDRATDTQYF. The CDR3 nucleotides are TGCAGTGCCCCCCGGGACAGGGCCACAGATACGCAGTATTTT. This chain connects TRBV20-1 to TRBJ2-3; 9 bases fit TRBD1. V lost 6 bases to trimming and J lost 2 bases; unmatched junction nucleotides: 6. This CDR3 is built from 14 residues. Germline assignment: CDR1 DFQATT and CDR2 SNEGSKA (reference sequence).

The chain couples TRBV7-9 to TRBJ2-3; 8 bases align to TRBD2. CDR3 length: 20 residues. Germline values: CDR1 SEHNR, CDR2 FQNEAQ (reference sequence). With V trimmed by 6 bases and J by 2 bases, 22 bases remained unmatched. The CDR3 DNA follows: TGTGCCAGCAGTTTGGACTCCCCACCGTTCGGGGGGGCGTACACAGATACGCAGTATTTT. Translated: CASSLDSPPFGGAYTDTQYF.